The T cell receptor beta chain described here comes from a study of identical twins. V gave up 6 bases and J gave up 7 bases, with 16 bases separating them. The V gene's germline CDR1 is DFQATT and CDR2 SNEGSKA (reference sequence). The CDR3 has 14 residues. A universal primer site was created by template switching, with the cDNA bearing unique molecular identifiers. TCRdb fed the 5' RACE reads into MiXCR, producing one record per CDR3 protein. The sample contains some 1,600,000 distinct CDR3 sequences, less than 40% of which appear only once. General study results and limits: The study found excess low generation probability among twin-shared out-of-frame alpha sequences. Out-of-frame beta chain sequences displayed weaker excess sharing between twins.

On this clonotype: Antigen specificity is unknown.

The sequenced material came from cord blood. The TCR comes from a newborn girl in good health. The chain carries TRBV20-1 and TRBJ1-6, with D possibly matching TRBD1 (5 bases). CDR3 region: CSAKRGGANSPLHF. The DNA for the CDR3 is TGCAGTGCCAAGAGGGGAGGGGCGAATTCACCCCTCCACTTT.